The 24 T cell receptor beta chains presented below share a single source sample, sequenced in a study of vaccination and CD4 T cells after COVID-19. Indicated treatment: approximately nine-day PBMC culture with coronavirus spike peptide pools or control peptides (ViraFEST assay). These TCRs' antigens remain unknown. An Oncomine TCR Beta short-read assay was used to sequence the DNA from cultured CD4+ T cells. TCRdb called the PCR reads again in MiXCR, with one record for every CDR3 protein. The sample consists of nearly 4,500 distinct CDR3 sequences, roughly 19% of them appearing once. The sequencing input was CD4+ T cells from blood, cultured in vitro. The receptors come from a human donor who had recovered from COVID-19.

This clonotype has just a few counts. This chain's CDR3 is CASSLDLQGRNTF. For the CDR3, the DNA is TGTGCCAGCAGCTTAGATCTACAGGGGCGGAACACCTTC. V usage is TRBV11-2 and J usage is TRBJ1-2, with 7 bases that match TRBD1. Germline V lookup: CDR1 SGHAT, CDR2 FQNNGV. This CDR3 region has 13 residues. V lost 0 bases, J lost 12 bases, and 7 bases stayed unmatched.

This sequence joins TRBV14 and TRBJ2-1; D possibly uses TRBD1 or TRBD2 (6 bases each). The CDR3 sequence is 15 residues long. Trimming removed 2 bases at V and 8 bases at J, with 16 bases between. CDR1 SGHDN and CDR2 FVKESK come from the germline V gene. The CDR3 coding sequence is TGTGCCAGCAGCCAACACTTCGGGGGCTCCTATGAGCAGTTCTTC. Translated, it gives CASSQHFGGSYEQFF.

Judged by abundance, this clonotype is medium-sized. The CDR3: CASRAGTDTQYF. CDR3 DNA: TGTGCCAGCAGGGCAGGCACAGATACGCAGTATTTT. This sequence joins TRBV25-1 and TRBJ2-3; D is undetermined. The CDR3 runs 12 residues. Trimming pared 6 bases from V and 1 base from J, leaving 5 bases between. In germline, CDR1 is MGHDK, CDR2 SYGVNS.

A few counts support this clonotype. The V and J genes are TRBV12-3 or TRBV12-4 and TRBJ1-5; TRBD1 matches at 8 bases. The CDR3 sequence is 18 residues long. V shed 6 bases, J shed 0 bases, and the junction held 13 bases outside the gene matches. Written as DNA, the CDR3 is TGTGCCAGCAGCGCGACAGGGGCCCAACCATATAGCAATCAGCCCCAGCATTTT. Residues: CASSATGAQPYSNQPQHF.

A few counts support this clonotype. This rearrangement joins TRBV6-5 to TRBJ1-2; D possibly corresponds to TRBD1 (5 bases). CDR1 is MNHEY and CDR2 is SVGAGI in the germline V gene. This CDR3 has 12 residues. Trimming shortened V by 4 bases and J by 8 bases, and 11 bases separated the two germline ends. The CDR3 nucleotides read TGTGCCAGCAGTTGGGACCTTCTAGGCTACACCTTC. Its translation is CASSWDLLGYTF.

The chain employs TRBV7-3 and TRBJ2-1; D is unresolved. The germline gives CDR1 SGHTA, CDR2 FQGTGA. The CDR3 is 13 residues long. Trimming took 5 bases from V and 8 from J, leaving 13 bases between them. CDR3 in DNA: TGTGCCAGCAGCCCATCCGGTGGTTATGAGCAGTTCTTC. Its protein product is CASSPSGGYEQFF.

The rearrangement joins TRBV12-3 or TRBV12-4 to TRBJ1-6, with a possible D match to TRBD1 (6 bases). There are 15 residues in the CDR3. V was cut by 5 bases and J by 6 bases, with 14 bases left in between. This CDR3 is CASSLPGDLNSPLHF. Here the CDR3 DNA reads TGTGCCAGCAGTCTCCCAGGGGATCTTAATTCACCCCTCCACTTT.

V and J are TRBV7-6 and TRBJ1-4, with TRBD1 as a possible D gene (5 bases). V lost 0 bases to trimming and J lost 3 bases, with 11 bases between them. The CDR3 runs to 16 residues. Germline V gene data show CDR1 as SGHVS and CDR2 as FNYEAQ. CDR3 sequence (DNA): TGTGCCAGCAGCTTAGCTCTGGGGGGGTCTAATGAAAAACTGTTTTTT. Its translation: CASSLALGGSNEKLFF.

The chain has TRBV7-2 and TRBJ1-4; 8 nucleotides match TRBD1. Germline values: CDR1 SGHTA, CDR2 FQGNSA. The CDR3 length is 14 residues. V gave up 5 bases and J gave up 8 bases; unmatched junction bases: 7. The CDR3 loop reads CASSRQGLGEKLFF. The CDR3 nucleotides read TGTGCCAGCAGCAGACAGGGGTTAGGAGAAAAACTGTTTTTT.

The chain employs TRBV19 and TRBJ2-1; 9 bases line up with TRBD2. Trimming cost V 4 bases and J 10 bases; bases outside gene matches: 8. This CDR3 is 14 amino acids long. Germline V CDR1 and CDR2: LNHDA, SQIVND (reference sequence). The CDR3 region is CASSRTSVGGEQFF. CDR3 sequence (DNA): TGTGCCAGTAGTAGGACTAGCGTAGGAGGCGAGCAGTTCTTC.

V is TRBV4-1 and J is TRBJ2-1; a possible D gene is TRBD1 (5 bases). CDR3 length: 15 amino acids. CDR1 and CDR2 from the germline V gene are MGHRA and YSYEKL. V gave up 0 bases and J gave up 5 bases, with 11 bases separating them. The CDR3: CASSQEGDSHNEQFF. For the CDR3, the DNA is TGCGCCAGCAGCCAAGAAGGCGACAGCCACAATGAGCAGTTCTTC.

The CDR3 bases are TGCAGTGCTAGAGGGCTCCCAGAATTCTCCTACAATGAGCAGTTCTTC. Protein product: CSARGLPEFSYNEQFF. J is TRBJ2-1 and V is TRBV20-1; D not certain. The CDR3 runs 16 residues. Trimming took 1 base from V and 0 from J, leaving 13 bases between them. The germline V gene has CDR1 DFQATT and CDR2 SNEGSKA (reference sequence).

This clonotype was counted only a few times. The chain combines TRBV30 with TRBJ1-1; the match to TRBD1 covers 7 bases. The CDR3 sequence is 13 residues long. The V gene's germline CDR1 is GTSNPN and CDR2 SVGIG (reference sequence). V lost 7 bases to trimming and J lost 4 bases; unmatched junction nucleotides: 9. CDR3 residues: CASTTGEITEAFF. The CDR3 bases are TGTGCCTCCACCACAGGGGAGATCACTGAAGCTTTCTTT.

Concerning this clonotype itself: The CDR3 ends on some other residue instead of the conserved phenylalanine or tryptophan, so this is likely a read error. The chain links TRBV19 to TRBJ1-2, with 7 bases aligning to TRBD1. The V gene end was trimmed by 9 bases and the J gene end by 4 bases; junction bases not matched to a gene: 8. The CDR3 runs to 13 residues. Germline V CDR1 and CDR2: LNHDA, SQIVND (reference sequence). The CDR3: CASLYRGGYGYTL. CDR3 DNA: TGTGCCAGCCTCTACAGGGGCGGCTATGGCTACACCCTC.

Sample share makes this clonotype medium-sized. The CDR3 reads CAIAVVGGDTQYF. In DNA, the CDR3 is TGTGCCATCGCCGTAGTGGGGGGGGATACGCAGTATTTT. The chain joins TRBV10-3 to TRBJ2-3; 7 bases agree with TRBD2. Germline V lookup: CDR1 ENHRY, CDR2 SYGVKD. J lost 6 bases, V lost 8 bases, and 8 bases had no gene match. The CDR3 covers 13 residues.

This rearrangement joins TRBV30 to TRBJ1-5; possible D gene TRBD1, 6 bases. The germline V gene encodes CDR1 GTSNPN and CDR2 SVGIG (reference sequence). The V gene lost 0 bases and the J gene lost 4 bases, with 13 bases spanning the gap. The CDR3 length is 15 residues. The CDR3 region has the DNA TGTGCCTGGAGTGTAGGGGGAGTGGGGAATCAGCCCCAGCATTTT. This encodes CAWSVGGVGNQPQHF.

V gene TRBV30 combines with J gene TRBJ2-1, with D uncertain. Germline loops: CDR1 GTSNPN, CDR2 SVGIG (reference sequence). The germline V and J ends were trimmed by 0 bases and 0 bases, with 9 bases remaining between them. The CDR3 has 15 residues. The DNA for the CDR3 is TGTGCCTGGAGTGTACATGATTACTCCTACAATGAGCAGTTCTTC. The encoded protein is CAWSVHDYSYNEQFF.

V gene TRBV12-3 or TRBV12-4 combines with J gene TRBJ2-3; tentatively, D is TRBD1 (5 bases). V was shortened by 5 bases and J by 11 bases, with 17 bases between the two germline ends. There are 13 residues in the CDR3. In DNA form, the CDR3 reads TGTGCCAGCAGTACTGGACCCATAGGGGAGCAGTATTTT. Translation: CASSTGPIGEQYF.

V is TRBV30 and J is TRBJ2-7; D is ambiguous. With 3 bases removed from V and 3 bases from J, the gap between germline ends came to 9 bases. The CDR3 is 12 residues long. Germline V gives CDR1 GTSNPN, CDR2 SVGIG (reference sequence). In DNA form, the CDR3 reads TGTGCCTGGAGGGGGTCCTACTACGAGCAGTACTTC. This sequence encodes CAWRGSYYEQYF.

In this sample, this clonotype is medium-sized. The genes are TRBV20-1 and TRBJ1-1; D is unresolved. This CDR3 is 15 amino acids long. The V gene lost 1 base and the J gene lost 5 bases, with 17 bases spanning the gap. CDR1 is DFQATT, CDR2 SNEGSKA, per germline (reference sequence). CDR3 residues: CSARVGVSSRTEAFF. DNA for the CDR3: TGCAGTGCTAGAGTTGGGGTGAGCAGTAGGACTGAAGCTTTCTTT.

This clonotype has more than one count but fewer than ten. The J gene is TRBJ1-1, the V gene TRBV19, with D perhaps TRBD1 (5 bases). CDR3 length: 14 amino acids. Trimming stripped 7 bases from V and 3 bases from J, with 15 bases between. Germline-derived CDR1 and CDR2 are LNHDA and SQIVND (reference sequence). CDR3 sequence reads: CASTSTVGDTEAFF. DNA for the CDR3: TGTGCCAGTACCTCGACAGTTGGTGACACTGAAGCTTTCTTT.

Remarks on this clonotype: This could be a read error, since a much larger clone is one nucleotide away. This chain uses TRBV12-3 or TRBV12-4 with TRBJ1-2; 7 nucleotides match TRBD1. The CDR3 has 14 amino acids. V lost 6 bases and J lost 6; bases outside the gene matches: 10. The CDR3 protein is CASRQTGLGHGYTF. For the CDR3, the DNA is TGTGCCAGCAGGCAGACAGGGTTGGGCCATGGCTACACCTTC.

About this clonotype itself: A much larger clone lies a single base off, so this may be a read error. The chain uses TRBV10-1 and TRBJ2-3, with D tentatively TRBD2 (5 bases). Trimming pared 2 bases from V and 5 bases from J, leaving 11 bases between. Germline V CDR1 and CDR2: WNHNN, SYGVQD (reference sequence). This CDR3 spans 14 amino acids. The DNA for the CDR3 is TGCGCCAGCAGTGAGGGGGAGTGGATAGATACGCAGTATTTT. This sequence encodes CASSEGEWIDTQYF.

This clonotype was seen more than once but under ten times. The chain links TRBV7-2 to TRBJ1-2; D perhaps matches TRBD1 (6 bases). Germline CDR1 reads SGHTA; CDR2 reads FQGNSA. The V and J ends lost 2 bases and 4 bases respectively, with 8 bases between them. This CDR3 is built from 13 residues. The CDR3 is CASSLKQGYGYTF. The CDR3 region has the DNA TGTGCCAGCAGCTTAAAACAGGGCTATGGCTACACCTTC.